This TCR beta chain derives from a study of vaccination and CD4 T cells after COVID-19. For the study at large: Nasal swab PCR detected SARS-CoV-2 in convalescent patients; about 10 had mild disease, one severe.

Treatment here: roughly 11-day PBMC culture with coronavirus spike peptide pools or control peptides (ViraFEST assay). First, ViraFEST expanded antigen-specific T cells with peptide pools, and next it sequenced the TCRs. There were positive PCR dates ranging from March to December 2020, all predating US Alpha, Beta and Delta variants. Germline V lookup: CDR1 LNHDA, CDR2 SQIVND (reference sequence). V was clipped by 6 bases and J by 11 bases; unmatched bases: 7. This CDR3 comprises 13 residues. With the Oncomine TCR Beta short-read assay, DNA from cultured CD4+ T cells was sequenced. TCRdb processed the PCR reads anew with MiXCR; each CDR3 protein has one entry. The repertoire consists of about 10,000 distinct CDR3 sequences, with roughly 64% occurring once and the leading ten covering approximately 17%. Turning to this clonotype: Its specificity is unknown.

This chain joins TRBV19 and TRBJ1-6; 7 bases line up with TRBD1. This TCR was sampled from a human donor who had recovered from COVID-19. The sample taken for sequencing was CD4+ T cells from blood, cultured in vitro. The CDR3 protein is CASSPGGETPLHF. The DNA of the CDR3 is TGTGCCAGTAGCCCAGGGGGTGAGACACCCCTCCACTTT.